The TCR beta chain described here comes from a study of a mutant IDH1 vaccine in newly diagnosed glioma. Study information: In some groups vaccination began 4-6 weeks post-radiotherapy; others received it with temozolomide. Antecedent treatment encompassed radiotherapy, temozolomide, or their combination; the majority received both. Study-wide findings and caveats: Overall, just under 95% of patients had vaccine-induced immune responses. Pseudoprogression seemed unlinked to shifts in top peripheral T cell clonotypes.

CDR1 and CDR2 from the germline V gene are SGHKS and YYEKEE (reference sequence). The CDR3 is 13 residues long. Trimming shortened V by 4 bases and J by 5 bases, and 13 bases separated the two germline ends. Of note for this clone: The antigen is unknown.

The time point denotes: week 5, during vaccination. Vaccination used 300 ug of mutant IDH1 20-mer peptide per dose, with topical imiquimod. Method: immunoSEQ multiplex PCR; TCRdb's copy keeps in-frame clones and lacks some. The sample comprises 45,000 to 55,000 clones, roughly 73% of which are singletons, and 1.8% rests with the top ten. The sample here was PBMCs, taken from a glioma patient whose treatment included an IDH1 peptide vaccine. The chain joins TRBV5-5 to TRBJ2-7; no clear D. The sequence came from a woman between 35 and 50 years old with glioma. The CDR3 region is CASSLTQFHEQYF. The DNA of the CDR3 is TGTGCCAGCAGCCTAACCCAATTCCACGAGCAGTACTTC.